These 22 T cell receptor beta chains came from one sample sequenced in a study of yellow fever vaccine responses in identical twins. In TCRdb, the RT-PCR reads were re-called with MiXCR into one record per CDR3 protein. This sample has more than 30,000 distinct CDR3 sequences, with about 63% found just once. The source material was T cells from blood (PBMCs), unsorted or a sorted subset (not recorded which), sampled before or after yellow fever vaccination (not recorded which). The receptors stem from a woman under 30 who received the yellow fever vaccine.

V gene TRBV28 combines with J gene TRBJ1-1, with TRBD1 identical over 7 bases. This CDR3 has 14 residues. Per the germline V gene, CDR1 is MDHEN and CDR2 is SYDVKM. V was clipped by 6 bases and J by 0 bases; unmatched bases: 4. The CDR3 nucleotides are TGTGCCAGCAGGACCGGGACAGTGAACACTGAAGCTTTCTTT. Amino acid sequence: CASRTGTVNTEAFF.

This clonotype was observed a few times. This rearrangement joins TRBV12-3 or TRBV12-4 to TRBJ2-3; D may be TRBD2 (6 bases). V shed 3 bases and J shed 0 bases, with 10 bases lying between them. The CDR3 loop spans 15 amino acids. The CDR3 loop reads CASSLDYISTDTQYF. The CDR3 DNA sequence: TGTGCCAGCAGTTTGGACTACATTAGCACAGATACGCAGTATTTT.

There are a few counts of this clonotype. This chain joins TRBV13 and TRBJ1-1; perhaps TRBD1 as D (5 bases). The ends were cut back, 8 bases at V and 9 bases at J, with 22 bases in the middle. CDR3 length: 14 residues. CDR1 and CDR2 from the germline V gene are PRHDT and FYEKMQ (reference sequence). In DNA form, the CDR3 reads TGTGCCAGCCTTCCCTTTCAGGGCAATCGGAAAGCTTTCTTT. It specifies CASLPFQGNRKAFF.

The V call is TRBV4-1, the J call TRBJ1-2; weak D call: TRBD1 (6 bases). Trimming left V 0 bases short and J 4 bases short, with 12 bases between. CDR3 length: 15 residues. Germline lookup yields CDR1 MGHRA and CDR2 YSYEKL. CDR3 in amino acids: CASSQEPQGRYGYTF. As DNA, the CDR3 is TGCGCCAGCAGCCAAGAGCCGCAGGGGCGCTATGGCTACACCTTC.

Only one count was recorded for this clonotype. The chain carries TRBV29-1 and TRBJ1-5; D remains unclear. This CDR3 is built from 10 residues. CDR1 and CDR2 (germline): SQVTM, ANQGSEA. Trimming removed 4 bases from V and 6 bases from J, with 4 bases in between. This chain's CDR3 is CSVGVQPQHF. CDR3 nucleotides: TGCAGCGTTGGTGTTCAGCCCCAGCATTTT.

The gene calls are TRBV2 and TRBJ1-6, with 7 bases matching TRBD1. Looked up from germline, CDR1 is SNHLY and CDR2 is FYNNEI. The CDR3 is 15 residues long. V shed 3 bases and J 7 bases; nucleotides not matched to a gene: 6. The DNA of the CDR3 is TGTGCCAGCAGTGAGGAGACAGGGCTGAATTCACCCCTCCACTTT. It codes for CASSEETGLNSPLHF.

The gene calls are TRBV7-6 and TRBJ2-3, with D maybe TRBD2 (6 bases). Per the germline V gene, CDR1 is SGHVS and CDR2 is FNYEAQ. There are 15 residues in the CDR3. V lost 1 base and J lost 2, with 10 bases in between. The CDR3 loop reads CASSLGRGYTDTQYF. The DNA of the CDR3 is TGTGCCAGCAGCTTAGGCCGGGGGTACACAGATACGCAGTATTTT.

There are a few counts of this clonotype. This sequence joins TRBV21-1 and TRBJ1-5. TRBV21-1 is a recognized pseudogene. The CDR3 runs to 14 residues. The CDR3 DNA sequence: TGTGCCAGCAGCAACATTGGGAGGGTTCAGCCCCAGCATTTT. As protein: CASSNIGRVQPQHF.

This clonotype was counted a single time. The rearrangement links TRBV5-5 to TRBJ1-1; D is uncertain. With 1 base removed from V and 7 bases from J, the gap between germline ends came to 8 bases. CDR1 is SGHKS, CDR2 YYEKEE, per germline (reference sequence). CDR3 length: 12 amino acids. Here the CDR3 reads CASSLLVGEAFF. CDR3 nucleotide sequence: TGTGCCAGCAGCTTGTTGGTGGGTGAAGCTTTCTTT.

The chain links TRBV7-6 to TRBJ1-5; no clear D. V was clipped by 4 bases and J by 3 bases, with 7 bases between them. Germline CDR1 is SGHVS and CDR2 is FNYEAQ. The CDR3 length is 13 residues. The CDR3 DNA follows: TGTGCCAGCAGCTCAGGTTTCAATCAGCCCCAGCATTTT. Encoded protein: CASSSGFNQPQHF.

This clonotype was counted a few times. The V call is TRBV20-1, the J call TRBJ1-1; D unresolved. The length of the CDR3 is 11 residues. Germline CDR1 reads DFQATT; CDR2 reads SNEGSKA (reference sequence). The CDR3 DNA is TGCAGCGCCCTAAGGAACACTGAAGCTTTCTTT. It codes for CSALRNTEAFF.

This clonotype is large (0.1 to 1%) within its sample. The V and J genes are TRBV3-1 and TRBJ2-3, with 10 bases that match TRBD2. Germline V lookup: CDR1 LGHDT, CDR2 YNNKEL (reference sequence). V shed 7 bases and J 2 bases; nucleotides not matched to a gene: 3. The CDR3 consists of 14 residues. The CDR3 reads CASKTSGATDTQYF. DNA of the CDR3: TGTGCCAGCAAAACTAGCGGGGCCACAGATACGCAGTATTTT.

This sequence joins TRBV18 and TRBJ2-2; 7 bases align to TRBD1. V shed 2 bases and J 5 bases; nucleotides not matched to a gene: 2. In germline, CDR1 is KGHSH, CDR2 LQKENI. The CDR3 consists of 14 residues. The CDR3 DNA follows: TGTGCCAGCTCACCAGCCAGGGGGACCGGGGAGCTGTTTTTT. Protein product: CASSPARGTGELFF.

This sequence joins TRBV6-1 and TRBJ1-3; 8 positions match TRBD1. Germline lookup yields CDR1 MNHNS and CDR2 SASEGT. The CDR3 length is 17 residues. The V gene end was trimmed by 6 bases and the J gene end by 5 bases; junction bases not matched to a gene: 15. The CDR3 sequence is CASRGDRGSRSRNTIYF. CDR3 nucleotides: TGTGCCAGCAGGGGTGACAGGGGTTCCAGATCTAGAAACACCATATATTTT.

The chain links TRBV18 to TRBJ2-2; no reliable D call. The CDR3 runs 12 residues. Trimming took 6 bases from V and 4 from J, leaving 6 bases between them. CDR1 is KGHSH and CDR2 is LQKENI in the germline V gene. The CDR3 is CASSRSTGELFF. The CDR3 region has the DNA TGTGCCAGCTCCCGGAGCACCGGGGAGCTGTTTTTT. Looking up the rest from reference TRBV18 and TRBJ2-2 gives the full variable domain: NAGVMQNPRHLVRRRGQEARLRCSPMKGHSHVYWYRQLPEEGLKFMVYLQKENIIDESGMPKERFSAEFPKEGPSILRIQQVVRGDSAAYFCASSRSTGELFFGEGSRLTVL.

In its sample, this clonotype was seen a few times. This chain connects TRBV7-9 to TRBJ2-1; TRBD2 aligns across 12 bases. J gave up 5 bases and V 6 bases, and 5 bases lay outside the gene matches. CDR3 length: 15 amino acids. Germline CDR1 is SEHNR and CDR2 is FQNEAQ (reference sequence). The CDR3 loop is CASRSLAGGDNEQFF. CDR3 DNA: TGTGCCAGCAGGTCGCTAGCGGGAGGGGACAATGAGCAGTTCTTC.

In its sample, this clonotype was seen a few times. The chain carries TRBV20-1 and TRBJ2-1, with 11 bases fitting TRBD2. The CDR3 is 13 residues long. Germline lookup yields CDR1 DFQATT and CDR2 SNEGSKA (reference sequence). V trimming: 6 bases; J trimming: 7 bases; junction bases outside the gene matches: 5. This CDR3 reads CSAIAGGPNEQFF. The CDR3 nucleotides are TGCAGTGCCATAGCGGGAGGGCCGAATGAGCAGTTCTTC.

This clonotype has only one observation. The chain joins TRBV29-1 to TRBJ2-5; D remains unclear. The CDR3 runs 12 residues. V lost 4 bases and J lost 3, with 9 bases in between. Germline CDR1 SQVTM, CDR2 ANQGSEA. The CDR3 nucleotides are TGCAGCGTTGTAGGGCTAGAAGAGACCCAGTACTTC. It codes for CSVVGLEETQYF.

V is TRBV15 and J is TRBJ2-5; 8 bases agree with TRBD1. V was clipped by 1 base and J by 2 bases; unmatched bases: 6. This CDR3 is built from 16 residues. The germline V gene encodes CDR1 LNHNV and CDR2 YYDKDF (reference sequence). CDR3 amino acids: CATSRAGQGGQETQYF. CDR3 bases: TGTGCCACCAGCAGAGCCGGACAGGGAGGACAAGAGACCCAGTACTTC. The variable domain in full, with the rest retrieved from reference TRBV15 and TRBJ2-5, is DAMVIQNPRYQVTQFGKPVTLSCSQTLNHNVMYWYQQKSSQAPKLLFHYYDKDFNNEADTPDNFQSRRPNTSFCFLDIRSPGLGDTAMYLCATSRAGQGGQETQYFGPGTRLLVL.

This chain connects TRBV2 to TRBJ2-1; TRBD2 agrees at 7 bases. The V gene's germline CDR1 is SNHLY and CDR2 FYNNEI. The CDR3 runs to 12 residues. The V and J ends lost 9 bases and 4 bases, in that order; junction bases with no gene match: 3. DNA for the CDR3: TGTGCCAGGGGGGGGGTATACAATGAGCAGTTCTTC. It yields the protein CARGGVYNEQFF.

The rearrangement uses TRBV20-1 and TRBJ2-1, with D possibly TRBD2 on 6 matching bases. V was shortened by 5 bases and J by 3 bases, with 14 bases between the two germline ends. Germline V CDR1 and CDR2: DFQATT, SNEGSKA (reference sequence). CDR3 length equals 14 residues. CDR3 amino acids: CSAPLRDHYNEQFF. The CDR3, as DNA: TGCAGTGCTCCATTGCGGGACCACTACAATGAGCAGTTCTTC.

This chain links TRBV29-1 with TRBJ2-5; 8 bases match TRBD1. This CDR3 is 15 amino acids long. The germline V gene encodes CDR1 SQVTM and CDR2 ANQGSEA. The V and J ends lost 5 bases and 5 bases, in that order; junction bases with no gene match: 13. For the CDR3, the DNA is TGCAGCGTTCCCTCTCGACAGGGGATCGAGGAGACCCAGTACTTC. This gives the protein CSVPSRQGIEETQYF.